This is a list of T cell receptor beta chains from one sample in a study of OX40 agonist ivuxolimab in advanced cancers. Assay used: immunoSEQ multiplex PCR; TCRdb lists only in-frame clones, some missing. The sample lists tens of thousands of clones, approximately 91% occurring once. Sample: CD4+ or CD8+ T cells sorted from blood, taken in a trial of the OX40 agonist ivuxolimab. These receptors were obtained from an adult with an advanced solid tumor such as melanoma, head and neck, liver or kidney cancer. The CDR3 runs from the conserved cysteine through the conserved F or W. The order of the fields is J gene, clone size, V gene, D gene, CDR3 protein, CDR3 DNA. D genes are given only for firm matches. Size is stated for part of the rows, as once, few or many counts, or as a class when the clone is expanded.

TRBJ1-5,-,TRBV4-1,TRBD1,CASSTGSGTENQPQHF,TGCGCCAGCAGCACCGGGTCCGGGACAGAGAATCAGCCCCAGCATTTT
TRBJ1-2,-,TRBV5-6,TRBD1,CASSLQGPYGYTF,TGTGCCAGCAGCTTACAGGGGCCATATGGCTACACCTTC
TRBJ1-1,once,TRBV6-1,-,CASLPRGNMNTEAFF,TGTGCCAGCCTGCCAAGGGGCAATATGAACACTGAAGCTTTCTTT
TRBJ2-1,-,TRBV6-1,TRBD2,CASSERSGRASYNEQFF,TGTGCCAGCAGTGAACGTAGCGGGAGGGCGTCCTACAATGAGCAGTTCTTC
TRBJ1-5,-,TRBV18,TRBD1,CASEQSGGDQPQHF,TGTGCCAGCGAACAATCAGGGGGCGATCAGCCCCAGCATTTT
TRBJ2-1,-,TRBV19,TRBD2,CASSIGSGRPYNEQFF,TGTGCCAGTAGTATCGGTAGCGGGCGTCCATACAATGAGCAGTTCTTC
TRBJ2-1,-,TRBV2,-,CASGTAGSYNEQFF,TGTGCCAGCGGGACAGCGGGATCCTACAATGAGCAGTTCTTC
TRBJ1-5,-,TRBV28,-,CASSFSSGLGSVYDQPQHF,TGTGCCAGCAGTTTTAGCTCAGGCCTCGGGTCTGTTTATGATCAGCCCCAGCATTTT
TRBJ2-2,-,TRBV5-1,TRBD1,CASSFARGPTNTGELFF,TGCGCCAGCAGCTTCGCCAGGGGGCCTACGAACACCGGGGAGCTGTTTTTT
TRBJ1-5,-,TRBV18,-,CASSPGGLQPQHF,TGTGCCAGCTCCCCCGGGGGTCTGCAGCCCCAGCATTTT
TRBJ1-4,few,TRBV13,TRBD1,CASSLRQGGKEKLFF,TGTGCCAGCAGCTTACGACAGGGGGGTAAGGAAAAACTGTTTTTT
TRBJ1-2,-,TRBV6-1,-,CASSGTSSGYTF,TGTGCCAGCAGTGGGACTTCGAGTGGCTACACCTTC
TRBJ1-6,-,TRBV4-1,TRBD1,CASSQGDRQSPLHF,TGCGCCAGCAGCCAAGGGGACAGACAGTCACCCCTCCACTTT
TRBJ2-1,-,TRBV11-2,-,CASSLGGGRLHEQFF,TGTGCCAGCAGCTTAGGGGGGGGCCGGCTCCATGAGCAGTTCTTC
TRBJ2-7,-,TRBV6-6,TRBD1,CASSSAGQGSEQYF,TGTGCCAGCAGCTCCGCGGGACAGGGCTCCGAGCAGTACTTC
TRBJ1-3,-,TRBV7-8,-,CASSFLSGNTIYF,TGTGCCAGCAGCTTCCTCTCTGGAAACACCATATATTTT
TRBJ1-1,-,TRBV2,-,CASMWDPNTEAFF,TGTGCCAGCATGTGGGACCCGAACACTGAAGCTTTCTTT
TRBJ1-1,-,TRBV2,TRBD1,CASRETGGGPEAFF,TGTGCCAGCAGGGAAACAGGGGGTGGCCCTGAAGCTTTCTTT
TRBJ2-1,-,TRBV2,-,CASSNSGLLYNEQFF,TGTGCCAGCAGTAACTCGGGACTCCTCTACAATGAGCAGTTCTTC
TRBJ2-7,-,TRBV5-1,-,CASKPGPHNEQYF,TGCGCCAGCAAGCCGGGACCCCACAACGAGCAGTACTTC
TRBJ2-7,-,TRBV5-1,-,CASSLSSYEQYF,TGCGCCAGCAGCTTATCCTCCTACGAGCAGTACTTC
TRBJ2-2,-,TRBV7-9,-,CASSPYANTGELFF,TGTGCCAGCAGCCCATACGCGAACACCGGGGAGCTGTTTTTT
TRBJ2-6,-,TRBV19,-,CATSQGSGANVLTF,TGTGCCACCTCCCAGGGGTCCGGGGCCAACGTCCTGACTTTC
TRBJ1-2,-,TRBV11-2,-,CASRYPREIYGYTF,TGTGCCAGTAGATACCCCAGGGAAATCTATGGCTACACCTTC
TRBJ2-7,-,TRBV4-2,-,CASSQEAGRDYEQYF,TGTGCCAGCAGCCAAGAGGCAGGCCGAGACTACGAGCAGTACTTC
TRBJ2-7,-,TRBV27,-,CASSSRGPRDHEQYF,TGTGCCAGCAGTTCCCGGGGTCCTCGGGACCACGAGCAGTACTTC
TRBJ2-5,-,TRBV5-1,-,CASSPGSRVLETQYF,TGCGCCAGCAGCCCGGGGTCCCGAGTCCTAGAGACCCAGTACTTC
TRBJ2-3,-,TRBV15,-,CATSRERDADTQYF,TGTGCCACCAGCAGAGAGAGGGATGCAGATACGCAGTATTTT
TRBJ2-5,few,TRBV6-1,-,CASSELRLGTQYF,TGTGCCAGCAGTGAATTGCGACTAGGTACCCAGTACTTC
TRBJ2-1,-,TRBV6-5,TRBD2,CASSSPTSGKVNEQFF,TGTGCCAGCAGTTCCCCAACTAGCGGGAAGGTTAATGAGCAGTTCTTC
TRBJ2-3,-,TRBV5-6,-,CASSLNPSGTDTQYF,TGTGCCAGCAGCTTGAATCCTAGTGGGACAGATACGCAGTATTTT
TRBJ2-5,-,TRBV5-1,-,CASSLGLGFQETQYF,TGCGCCAGCAGCTTAGGTCTGGGGTTCCAAGAGACCCAGTACTTC
TRBJ2-2,-,TRBV6-1,-,CASLAERNTGELFF,TGTGCCAGCCTCGCCGAGAGGAACACCGGGGAGCTGTTTTTT
TRBJ2-7,-,TRBV27,TRBD2,CASRSGTRDLGEQYF,TGTGCCAGCAGATCCGGGACTAGGGATCTTGGCGAGCAGTACTTC
TRBJ2-3,-,TRBV5-1,-,CASSLAPARGGTDTQYF,TGCGCCAGCAGCTTGGCGCCGGCCAGGGGTGGCACAGATACGCAGTATTTT
TRBJ2-3,-,TRBV5-1,TRBD2,CASSSTTSGLSTDTQYF,TGCGCCAGCAGCTCCACCACTAGCGGACTTAGCACAGATACGCAGTATTTT
TRBJ2-1,-,TRBV29-1,TRBD2,CSVAGLAGDLGINEQFF,TGCAGCGTTGCGGGACTAGCGGGAGATCTTGGTATCAATGAGCAGTTCTTC